What follows are 10 T cell receptor beta chains derived from one specimen sequenced in a study of cytomegalovirus exposure and HLA in healthy donors (dated by TCRdb to the late 2010s). The method was the immunoSEQ multiplex PCR assay. TCRdb took over this immuneACCESS table, retaining in-frame rearrangements with V and J assigned. Such tables are incomplete; in checked studies, under half of the missing clones stem from an unresolved V gene, and the remainder is unexplained. The sample table records 150,000 to 200,000 clones; more than 80% of these occur just once. The ten top clones hold approximately 2.9% of the sample. Sequencing was carried out using PBMCs. The receptors here all came from a woman between 18 and 29 years old in good health and CMV-seropositive.

The rearrangement links TRBV10-3 to TRBJ1-4; D possibly corresponds to TRBD1 (6 bases). There are 15 residues in the CDR3. Trimming removed 3 bases at V and 0 bases at J, with 8 bases between. The germline gives CDR1 ENHRY, CDR2 SYGVKD. CDR3 in amino acids: CAISDRGTTNEKLFF. Here the CDR3 DNA reads TGTGCCATCAGTGACAGGGGAACAACTAATGAAAAACTGTTTTTT.

The chain employs TRBV6-1 and TRBJ1-1; TRBD1 matches 9 bases. V was pared by 4 bases and J by 0 bases, with 3 bases of the junction left unmatched. This CDR3 comprises 15 residues. The germline gives CDR1 MNHNS, CDR2 SASEGT. The CDR3 sequence is CASSVGQGLNTEAFF. For the CDR3, the DNA is TGTGCCAGCAGTGTGGGACAGGGCCTGAACACTGAAGCTTTCTTT.

V and J are TRBV11-2 and TRBJ2-1; 9 positions match TRBD1. The CDR3 consists of 16 residues. The J segment lost 7 bases and the V segment lost 3 bases, leaving 10 bases of the junction unmatched. Germline V gene lookup returns CDR1 SGHAT and CDR2 FQNNGV. The CDR3 reads CASSFGTQGAKNEQFF. The DNA for the CDR3 is TGTGCCAGCAGCTTTGGAACACAGGGGGCAAAGAATGAGCAGTTCTTC.

The chain has TRBV18 and TRBJ2-2; TRBD2 might be the D (6 bases). With 3 bases removed from V and 5 bases from J, the gap between germline ends came to 13 bases. This CDR3 region has 15 residues. Germline CDR1 reads KGHSH; CDR2 reads LQKENI. CDR3 protein: CASSPDGRATGELFF. The CDR3 DNA sequence: TGTGCCAGCTCACCGGACGGGAGAGCGACCGGGGAGCTGTTTTTT. The whole variable domain, filled in from reference TRBV18 and TRBJ2-2, reads NAGVMQNPRHLVRRRGQEARLRCSPMKGHSHVYWYRQLPEEGLKFMVYLQKENIIDESGMPKERFSAEFPKEGPSILRIQQVVRGDSAAYFCASSPDGRATGELFFGEGSRLTVL.

The V gene is TRBV6-4, the J gene TRBJ2-1; D might be TRBD2 (5 bases). V was cut by 5 bases and J by 4 bases, with 9 bases left in between. Germline values: CDR1 MRHNA, CDR2 SNTAGT. The CDR3 is made up of 13 amino acids. CDR3 region: CASSRTAYNEQFF. The CDR3 DNA reads as TGTGCCAGCAGTCGGACTGCTTACAATGAGCAGTTCTTC.

Notes on this clone: The same CDR3 is also encoded by other DNA sequences in this sample. CDR3 residues: CASSYGTSGTYEQYF. CDR3 sequence (DNA): TGTGCCAGCAGTTACGGGACTAGCGGGACCTACGAGCAGTACTTC. The chain recombines TRBV6-5 with TRBJ2-7; 13 nucleotides match TRBD2. With 2 bases clipped from V and 2 bases from J, the junction kept 0 bases outside the gene matches. Germline V gene sequence: CDR1 MNHEY, CDR2 SVGAGI. The CDR3 runs 15 residues.

The gene calls are TRBV2 and TRBJ2-7; TRBD1 matches at 7 bases. CDR3 length: 14 residues. The germline V gene encodes CDR1 SNHLY and CDR2 FYNNEI. The trim removed 6 bases at V and 5 bases at J, leaving 10 bases unmatched. The CDR3 DNA sequence: TGTGCCAGCAGCGCAGACAGGGCGCTGGACGAGCAGTACTTC. Its protein product is CASSADRALDEQYF.

This sequence joins TRBV5-5 and TRBJ2-2; maybe TRBD1 (6 bases). The CDR3 contains 15 residues. V was pared by 2 bases and J by 6 bases, with 14 bases between. Germline loops: CDR1 SGHKS, CDR2 YYEKEE (reference sequence). CDR3 amino acids: CASSFSQGIPGELFF. CDR3 DNA sequence: TGTGCCAGCAGCTTTTCTCAGGGGATCCCCGGGGAGCTGTTTTTT.

This rearrangement joins TRBV7-7 to TRBJ2-3; D is unresolved. Looked up from germline, CDR1 is SSHAT and CDR2 is FNYEAQ (reference sequence). Trimming took 2 bases from V and 4 from J, leaving 7 bases between them. This CDR3 has 13 amino acids. This CDR3 is CASSLLAADTQYF. CDR3 nucleotide sequence: TGTGCCAGCAGCTTACTGGCGGCAGATACGCAGTATTTT. The entire variable domain, with the rest obtained from reference TRBV7-7 and TRBJ2-3, is as follows: GAGVSQSPRYKVTKRGQDVTLRCDPISSHATLYWYQQALGQGPEFLTYFNYEAQPDKSGLPSDRFSAERPEGSISTLTIQRTEQRDSAMYRCASSLLAADTQYFGPGTRLTVL.

Here the CDR3 reads CASSVSSTQYF. The CDR3 region has the DNA TGTGCCAGCAGTGTATCGAGTACGCAGTATTTT. V gene TRBV2 combines with J gene TRBJ2-3; unclear D gene. This CDR3 region has 11 residues. CDR1 and CDR2 from the germline V gene are SNHLY and FYNNEI. The V and J ends lost 4 bases and 8 bases respectively, with 7 bases between them.